This T cell receptor beta chain was documented in a study of coeliac disease. Study observations and caveats: Cross-contamination between intraepithelial and lamina propria cells was possible. Control samples showed higher TRB and TRG clonality than intraepithelial and lamina propria samples in active celiac disease.

This CDR3 region has 16 residues. The V gene end was trimmed by 4 bases and the J gene end by 1 base; junction bases not matched to a gene: 4. CDR1 MNHEY and CDR2 SMNVEV come from the germline V gene (reference sequence). There are a few counts of this clone. Antigen unknown. Here immunoSEQ multiplex PCR was the method, and the copy in TCRdb shows in-frame clones only, minus some. This table holds about 3,700 clones, around 70% found once. Sequencing input: intraepithelial lymphocytes from the gut. This receptor was identified in a man in his thirties or forties with celiac disease. The V gene is TRBV27, the J gene TRBJ2-3, with 11 bases aligning to TRBD2. DNA for the CDR3: TGTGCCAGCAGTTCCCCACTAGCGGGGGGCACAGATACGCAGTATTTT. Translation gives CASSSPLAGGTDTQYF.